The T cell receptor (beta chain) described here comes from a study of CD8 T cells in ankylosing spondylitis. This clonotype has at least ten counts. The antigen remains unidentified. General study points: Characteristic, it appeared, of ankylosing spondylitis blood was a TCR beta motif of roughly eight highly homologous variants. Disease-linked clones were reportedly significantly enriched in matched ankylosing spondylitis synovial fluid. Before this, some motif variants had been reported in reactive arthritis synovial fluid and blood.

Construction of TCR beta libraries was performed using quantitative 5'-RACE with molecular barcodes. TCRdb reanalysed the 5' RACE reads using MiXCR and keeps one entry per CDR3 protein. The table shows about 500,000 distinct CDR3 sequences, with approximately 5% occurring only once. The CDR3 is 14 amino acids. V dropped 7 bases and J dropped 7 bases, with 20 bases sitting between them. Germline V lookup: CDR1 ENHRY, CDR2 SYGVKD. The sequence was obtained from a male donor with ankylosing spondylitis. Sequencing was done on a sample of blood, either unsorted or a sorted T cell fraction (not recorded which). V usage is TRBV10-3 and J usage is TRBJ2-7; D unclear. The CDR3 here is CAITLDGLVGEQYF. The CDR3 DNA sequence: TGTGCCATCACCTTGGACGGGCTCGTGGGGGAGCAGTACTTC.